This T cell receptor (beta chain) was identified during a study of T cell changes during pregnancy in multiple sclerosis. V lost 2 bases and J lost 6; bases outside the gene matches: 6. Germline CDR1 MNHEY, CDR2 SVGAGI. This CDR3 is built from 16 residues. This table comes from immunoSEQ multiplex PCR, and its TCRdb copy is limited to in-frame clones, with some not included. The repertoire consists of fewer than 40,000 clones, with 87% occurring once and the leading ten covering 8% to 10%. For this clone: The sample carries other DNA sequences with the same CDR3.

The rearrangement links TRBV6-5 to TRBJ2-1, with 11 bases that match TRBD2. Sequenced here: CD8+ T cells from peripheral blood mononuclear cells, sampled in the first trimester of pregnancy. The TCR was taken from a female donor with multiple sclerosis, enrolled in a pregnancy study. The CDR3 reads CASSYTGLAGGNEQFF. DNA for the CDR3: TGTGCCAGCAGTTACACGGGGCTAGCGGGAGGCAATGAGCAGTTCTTC.